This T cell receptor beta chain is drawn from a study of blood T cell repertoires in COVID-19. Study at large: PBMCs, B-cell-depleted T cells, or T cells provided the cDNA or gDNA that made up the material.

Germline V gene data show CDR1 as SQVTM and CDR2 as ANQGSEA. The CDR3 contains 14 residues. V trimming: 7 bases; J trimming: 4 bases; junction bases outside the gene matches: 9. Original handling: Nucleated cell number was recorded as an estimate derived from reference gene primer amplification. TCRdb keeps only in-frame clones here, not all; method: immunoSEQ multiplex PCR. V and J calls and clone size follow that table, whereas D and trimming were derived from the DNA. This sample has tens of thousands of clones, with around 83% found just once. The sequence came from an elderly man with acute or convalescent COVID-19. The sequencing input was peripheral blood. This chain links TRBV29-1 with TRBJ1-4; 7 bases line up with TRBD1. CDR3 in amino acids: CSARLGQSNEKLFF. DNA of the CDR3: TGCAGCGCTAGATTGGGACAGAGTAATGAAAAACTGTTTTTT.